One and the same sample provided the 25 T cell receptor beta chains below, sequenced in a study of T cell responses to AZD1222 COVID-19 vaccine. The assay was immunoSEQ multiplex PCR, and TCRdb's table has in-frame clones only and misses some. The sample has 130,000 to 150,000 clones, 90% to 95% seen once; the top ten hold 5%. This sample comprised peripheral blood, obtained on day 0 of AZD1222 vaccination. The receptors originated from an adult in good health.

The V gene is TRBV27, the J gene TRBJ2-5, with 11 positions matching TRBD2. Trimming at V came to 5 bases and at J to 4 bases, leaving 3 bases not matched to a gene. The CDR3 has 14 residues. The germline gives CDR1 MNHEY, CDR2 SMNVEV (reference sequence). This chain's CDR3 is CASSLGTSGETQYF. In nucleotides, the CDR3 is TGTGCCAGCAGTCTCGGGACTAGCGGAGAGACCCAGTACTTC.

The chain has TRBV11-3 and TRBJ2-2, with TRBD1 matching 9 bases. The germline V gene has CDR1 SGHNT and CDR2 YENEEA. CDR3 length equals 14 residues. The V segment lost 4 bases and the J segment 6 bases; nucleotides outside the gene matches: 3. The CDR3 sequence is CASSSGQGPGELFF. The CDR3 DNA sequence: TGTGCCAGCAGCTCGGGACAGGGTCCCGGGGAGCTGTTTTTT.

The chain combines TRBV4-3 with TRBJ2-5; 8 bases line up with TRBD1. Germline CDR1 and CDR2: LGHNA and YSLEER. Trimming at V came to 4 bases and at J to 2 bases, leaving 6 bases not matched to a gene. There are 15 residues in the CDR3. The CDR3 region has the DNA TGCGCCAGCAGCCCTTGGACAGGGACACAAGAGACCCAGTACTTC. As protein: CASSPWTGTQETQYF.

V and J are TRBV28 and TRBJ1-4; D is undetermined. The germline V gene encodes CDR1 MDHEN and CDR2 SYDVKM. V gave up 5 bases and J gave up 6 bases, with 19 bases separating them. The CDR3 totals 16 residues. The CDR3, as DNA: TGTGCCAGCAGTCCTCGGATTAGGAGGAGATATGAAAAACTGTTTTTT. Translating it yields CASSPRIRRRYEKLFF. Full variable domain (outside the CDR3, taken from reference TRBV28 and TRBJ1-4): DVKVTQSSRYLVKRTGEKVFLECVQDMDHENMFWYRQDPGLGLRLIYFSYDVKMKEKGDIPEGYSVSREKKERFSLILESASTNQTSMYLCASSPRIRRRYEKLFFGSGTQLSVL.

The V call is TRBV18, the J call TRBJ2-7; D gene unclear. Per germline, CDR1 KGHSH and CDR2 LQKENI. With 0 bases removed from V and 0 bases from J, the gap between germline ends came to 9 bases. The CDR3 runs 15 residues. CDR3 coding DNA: TGTGCCAGCTCACCACCGGGTTCAAGCTCCTACGAGCAGTACTTC. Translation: CASSPPGSSSYEQYF.

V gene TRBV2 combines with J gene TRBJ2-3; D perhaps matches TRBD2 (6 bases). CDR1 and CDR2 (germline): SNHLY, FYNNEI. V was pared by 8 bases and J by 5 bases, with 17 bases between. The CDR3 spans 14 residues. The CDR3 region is CASSLAELGDTQYF. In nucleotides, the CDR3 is TGTGCCAGCTCCTTAGCGGAGCTCGGAGATACGCAGTATTTT. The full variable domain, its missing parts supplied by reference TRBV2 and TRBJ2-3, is EPEVTQTPSHQVTQMGQEVILRCVPISNHLYFYWYRQILGQKVEFLVSFYNNEISEKSEIFDDQFSVERPDGSNFTLKIRSTKLEDSAMYFCASSLAELGDTQYFGPGTRLTVL.

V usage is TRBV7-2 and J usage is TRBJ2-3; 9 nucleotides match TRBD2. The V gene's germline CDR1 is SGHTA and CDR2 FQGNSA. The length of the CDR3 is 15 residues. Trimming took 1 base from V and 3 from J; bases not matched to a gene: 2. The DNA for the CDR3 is TGTGCCAGCAGCTTAGTAGCGGGAGTGACAGATACGCAGTATTTT. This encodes CASSLVAGVTDTQYF.

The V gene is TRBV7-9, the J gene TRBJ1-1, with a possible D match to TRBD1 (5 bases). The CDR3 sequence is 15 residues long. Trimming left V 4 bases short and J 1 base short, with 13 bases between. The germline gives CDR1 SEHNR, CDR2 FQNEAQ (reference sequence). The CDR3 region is CASSSRGSWNTEAFF. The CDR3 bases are TGTGCCAGCAGCTCTAGGGGCAGTTGGAACACTGAAGCTTTCTTT. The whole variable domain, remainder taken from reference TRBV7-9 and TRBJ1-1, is DTGVSQNPRHKITKRGQNVTFRCDPISEHNRLYWYRQTLGQGPEFLTYFQNEAQLEKSRLLSDRFSAERPKGSFSTLEIQRTEQGDSAMYLCASSSRGSWNTEAFFGQGTRLTVV.

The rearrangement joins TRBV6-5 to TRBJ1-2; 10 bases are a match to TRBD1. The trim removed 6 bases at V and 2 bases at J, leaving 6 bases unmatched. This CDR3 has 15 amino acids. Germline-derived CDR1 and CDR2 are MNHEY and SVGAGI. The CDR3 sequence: CASSSRDRGNYGYTF. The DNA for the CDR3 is TGTGCCAGCAGCTCACGGGACAGGGGCAACTATGGCTACACCTTC.

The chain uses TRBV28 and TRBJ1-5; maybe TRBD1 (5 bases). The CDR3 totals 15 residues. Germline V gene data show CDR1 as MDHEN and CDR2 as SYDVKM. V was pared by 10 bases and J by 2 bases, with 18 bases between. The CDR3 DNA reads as TGTGCCACCAAGGCAGGGACGGTAGGCAATCAGCCCCAGCATTTT. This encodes CATKAGTVGNQPQHF.

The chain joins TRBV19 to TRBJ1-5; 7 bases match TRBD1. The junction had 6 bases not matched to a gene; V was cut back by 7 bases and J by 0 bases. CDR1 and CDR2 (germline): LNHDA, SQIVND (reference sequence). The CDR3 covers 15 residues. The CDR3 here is CASTVGQTSNQPQHF. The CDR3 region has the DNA TGTGCCAGTACCGTGGGACAGACTAGCAATCAGCCCCAGCATTTT.

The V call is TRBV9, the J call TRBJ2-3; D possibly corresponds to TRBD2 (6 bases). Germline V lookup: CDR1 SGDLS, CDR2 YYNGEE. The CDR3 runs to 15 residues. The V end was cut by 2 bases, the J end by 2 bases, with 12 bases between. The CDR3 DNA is TGTGCCAGCAGCGTCGGTACTAGCAACACAGATACGCAGTATTTT. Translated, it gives CASSVGTSNTDTQYF.

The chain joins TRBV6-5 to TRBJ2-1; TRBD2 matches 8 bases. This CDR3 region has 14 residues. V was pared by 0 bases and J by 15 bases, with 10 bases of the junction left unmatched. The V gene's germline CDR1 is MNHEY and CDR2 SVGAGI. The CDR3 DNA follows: TGTGCCAGCAGTTACTCGGTACTAGCGGAAAATACGTTCTTC. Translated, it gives CASSYSVLAENTFF.

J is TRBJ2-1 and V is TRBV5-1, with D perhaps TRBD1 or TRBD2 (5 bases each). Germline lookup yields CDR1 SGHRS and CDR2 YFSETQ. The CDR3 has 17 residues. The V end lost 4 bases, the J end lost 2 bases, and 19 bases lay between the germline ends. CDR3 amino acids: CASSLPVGTSPYNEQFF. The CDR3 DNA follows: TGCGCCAGCAGCCTCCCCGTGGGGACCTCCCCCTACAATGAGCAGTTCTTC.

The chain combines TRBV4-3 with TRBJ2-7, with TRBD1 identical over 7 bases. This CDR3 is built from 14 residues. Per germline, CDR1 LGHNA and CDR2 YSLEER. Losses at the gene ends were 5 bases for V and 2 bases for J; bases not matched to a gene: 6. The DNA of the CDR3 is TGCGCCAGCAGCTTGACAGGGTTCACCTACGAGCAGTACTTC. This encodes CASSLTGFTYEQYF.

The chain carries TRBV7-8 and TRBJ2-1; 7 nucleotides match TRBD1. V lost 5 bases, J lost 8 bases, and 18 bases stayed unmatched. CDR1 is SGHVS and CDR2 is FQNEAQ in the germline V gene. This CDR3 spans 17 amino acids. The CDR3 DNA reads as TGTGCCAGCAGCCTACCGATAAGAACAGGGGTCCGATATGAGCAGTTCTTC. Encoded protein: CASSLPIRTGVRYEQFF.

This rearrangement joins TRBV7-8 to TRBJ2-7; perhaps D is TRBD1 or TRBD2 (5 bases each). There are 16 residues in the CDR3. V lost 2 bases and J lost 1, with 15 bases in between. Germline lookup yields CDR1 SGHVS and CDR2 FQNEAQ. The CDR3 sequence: CASSLPRDGGSYEQYF. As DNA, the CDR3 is TGTGCCAGCAGCTTACCCCGGGACGGTGGATCCTACGAGCAGTACTTC.

CDR3 nucleotides: TGTGCTAGTGGACTTGGGACTATGCAGTTCTTC. Protein: CASGLGTMQFF. The genes are TRBV12-5 and TRBJ2-1; 7 positions match TRBD2. The length of the CDR3 is 11 residues. The V segment lost 6 bases and the J segment 12 bases; nucleotides outside the gene matches: 5. Germline V gives CDR1 LGHNT, CDR2 FRNRAP.

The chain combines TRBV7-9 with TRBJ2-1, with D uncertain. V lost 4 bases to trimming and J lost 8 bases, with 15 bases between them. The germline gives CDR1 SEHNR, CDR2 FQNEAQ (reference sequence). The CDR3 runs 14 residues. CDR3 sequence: CASSSTPSVHEQFF. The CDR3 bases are TGTGCCAGCAGCTCTACCCCAAGCGTACATGAGCAGTTCTTC.

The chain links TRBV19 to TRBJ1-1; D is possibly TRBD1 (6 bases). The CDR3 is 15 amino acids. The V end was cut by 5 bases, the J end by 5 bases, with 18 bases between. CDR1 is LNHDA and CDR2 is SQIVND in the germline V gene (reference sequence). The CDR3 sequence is CASSRAAGVHTEAFF. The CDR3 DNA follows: TGTGCCAGTAGTCGGGCCGCAGGGGTTCATACTGAAGCTTTCTTT.

As DNA, the CDR3 is TGCGCCAGCAGCCCGACAGGAGCCGGGGAGCTGTTTTTT. Translated: CASSPTGAGELFF. The chain links TRBV4-1 to TRBJ2-2; tentatively, D is TRBD1 (6 bases). The CDR3 has 13 residues. The germline CDR1 and CDR2 sequences are MGHRA and YSYEKL. V was trimmed by 4 bases and J by 6 bases, leaving 9 bases between them.

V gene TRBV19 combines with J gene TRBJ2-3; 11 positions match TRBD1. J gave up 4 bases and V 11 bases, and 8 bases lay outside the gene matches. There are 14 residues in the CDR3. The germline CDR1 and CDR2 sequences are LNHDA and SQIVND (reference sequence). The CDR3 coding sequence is TGTGCCTCTTGGGACAGGGGGTTGGCAGATACGCAGTATTTT. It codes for CASWDRGLADTQYF.

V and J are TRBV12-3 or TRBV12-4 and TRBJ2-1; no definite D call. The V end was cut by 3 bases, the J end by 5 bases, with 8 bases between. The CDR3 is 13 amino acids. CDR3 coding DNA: TGTGCCAGCAGTTTCGCTATTAACAATGAGCAGTTCTTC. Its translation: CASSFAINNEQFF.

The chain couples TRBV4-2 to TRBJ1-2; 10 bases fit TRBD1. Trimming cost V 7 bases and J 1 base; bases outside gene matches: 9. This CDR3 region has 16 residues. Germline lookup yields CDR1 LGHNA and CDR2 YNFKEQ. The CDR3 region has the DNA TGTGCCAGCAACTCAGGGACAGGGGACAATAACTATGGCTACACCTTC. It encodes CASNSGTGDNNYGYTF.

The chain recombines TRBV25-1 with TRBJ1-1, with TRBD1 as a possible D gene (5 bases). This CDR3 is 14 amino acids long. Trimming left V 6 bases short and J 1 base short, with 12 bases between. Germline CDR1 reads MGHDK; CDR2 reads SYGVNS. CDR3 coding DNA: TGTGCCAGCAGGTCGAGTCAGGGGAACACTGAAGCTTTCTTT. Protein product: CASRSSQGNTEAFF.